The T cell receptor (beta chain) under discussion was sequenced for a study of T cell responses to AZD1222 COVID-19 vaccine. Study observations and caveats: Just a handful of AZD1222 recipients tested seropositive at baseline. When two AZD1222 doses had been given, Spike-specific TCR breadth and depth rose.

Both about-4-week and about-12-week second-dose recipients were combined. The V gene's germline CDR1 is SGHTA and CDR2 FQGNSA. The ends were cut back, 1 base at V and 5 bases at J, with 12 bases in the middle. The CDR3 sequence is 15 residues long. The protocol was immunoSEQ multiplex PCR, while the TCRdb copy is restricted to in-frame clones and leaves out a portion. The sample lists 150,000 to 200,000 clones, around 90% occurring once. This clone showed up just once. Its cognate antigen is unknown. This clonotype originated in an adult who received the AZD1222 COVID-19 vaccine. This sample comprised peripheral blood, obtained 28 days after the second AZD1222 dose. The chain employs TRBV7-2 and TRBJ1-3, with D possibly matching TRBD1 (5 bases). The CDR3 DNA is TGTGCCAGCAGCTTAGAATCGGGGCTAAGAAACACCATATATTTT. This codes for CASSLESGLRNTIYF. Drawing the rest from reference TRBV7-2 and TRBJ1-3, the complete variable domain is GAGVSQSPSNKVTEKGKDVELRCDPISGHTALYWYRQSLGQGLEFLIYFQGNSAPDKSGLPSDRFSAERTGGSVSTLTIQRTQQEDSAVYLCASSLESGLRNTIYFGEGSWLTVV.